This TCR beta chain comes out of a study of cytomegalovirus exposure and HLA in healthy donors. The wider study: Early on, a data release was issued that held approximately 92 million unique TCRs from HLA-typed donors.

With 60 Vbeta and 13 Jbeta primers, the PCR was carried out. The data were produced by immunoSEQ multiplex PCR, yet TCRdb's version contains in-frame clones alone and is incomplete. This table has roughly 120,000 clones, approximately 78% appearing once. Worth noting for this clone: Its target is not known.

Germline V gives CDR1 SGDLS, CDR2 YYNGEE. Trimming took off 4 bases at V and 3 bases at J, with 16 bases between the two ends. This CDR3 spans 15 amino acids. General study findings and limits: Rates of TCR association differed by HLA locus in a later analysis, with DRB1 highest and HLA-C lowest. TCR beta V- and J-gene trimming was later associated with a missense DCLRE1C variant.

The chain uses TRBV9 and TRBJ1-2; D gene uncertain. Source material: PBMCs. The TCR comes from a man aged 35 to 55 in good health and CMV-seronegative. The CDR3 DNA reads TGTGCCAGCAGCCCCCGGGAACGATCAGACTATGGCTACACCTTC. This codes for CASSPRERSDYGYTF.